This T cell receptor (beta chain) was sequenced in a study of T cell responses to AZD1222 COVID-19 vaccine. Regarding the study as a whole: Of the AZD1222 recipients, only five to seven were seropositive at baseline. There were mostly white British donors and more females than males, and clonal diversity was possibly underestimated.

Here immunoSEQ multiplex PCR was the method, and the copy in TCRdb shows in-frame clones only, minus some. The sample includes 160,000 or so clones, roughly 88% seen only once; the top ten take 4% to 4.5%. With regard to this clone: What it binds is unknown.

The sample was peripheral blood, taken 28 days after the second AZD1222 dose. The clonotype originates from an adult who received the AZD1222 COVID-19 vaccine.

DNA for the CDR3: TGTGCCAGCAGTTTTGGGTGGCGGAAACTGTTTTTT. This gives the protein CASSFGWRKLFF. The gene calls are TRBV12-3 or TRBV12-4 and TRBJ1-4; D call uncertain. Trimming stripped 3 bases from V and 11 bases from J, with 10 bases between. The CDR3 is 12 residues long.